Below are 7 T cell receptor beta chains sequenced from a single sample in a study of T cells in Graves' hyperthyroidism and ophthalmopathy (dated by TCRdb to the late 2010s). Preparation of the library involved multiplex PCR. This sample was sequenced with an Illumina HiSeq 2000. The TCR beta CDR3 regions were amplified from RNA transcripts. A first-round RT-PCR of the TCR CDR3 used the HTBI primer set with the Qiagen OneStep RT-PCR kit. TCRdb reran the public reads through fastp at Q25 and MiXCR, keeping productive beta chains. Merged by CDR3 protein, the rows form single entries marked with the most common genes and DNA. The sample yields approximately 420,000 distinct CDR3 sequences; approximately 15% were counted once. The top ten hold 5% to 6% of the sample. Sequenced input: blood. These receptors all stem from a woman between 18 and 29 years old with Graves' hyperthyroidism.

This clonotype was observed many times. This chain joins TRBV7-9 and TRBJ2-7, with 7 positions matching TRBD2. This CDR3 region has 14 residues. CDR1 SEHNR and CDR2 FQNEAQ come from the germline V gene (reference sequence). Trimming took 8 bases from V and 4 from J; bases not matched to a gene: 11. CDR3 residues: CASHREENAYEQYF. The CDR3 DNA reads TGTGCCAGCCATCGGGAGGAAAACGCTTACGAGCAGTACTTC.

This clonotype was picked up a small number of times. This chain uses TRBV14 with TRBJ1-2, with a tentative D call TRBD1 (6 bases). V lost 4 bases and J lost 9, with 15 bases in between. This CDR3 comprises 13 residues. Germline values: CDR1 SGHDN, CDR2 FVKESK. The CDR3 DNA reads TGTGCCAGCAGCCCAAAAAGAACAGGGCGCTACACCTTC. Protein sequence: CASSPKRTGRYTF. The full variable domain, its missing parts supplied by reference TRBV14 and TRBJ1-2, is EAGVTQFPSHSVIEKGQTVTLRCDPISGHDNLYWYRRVMGKEIKFLLHFVKESKQDESGMPNNRFLAERTGGTYSTLKVQPAELEDSGVYFCASSPKRTGRYTFGSGTRLTVV.

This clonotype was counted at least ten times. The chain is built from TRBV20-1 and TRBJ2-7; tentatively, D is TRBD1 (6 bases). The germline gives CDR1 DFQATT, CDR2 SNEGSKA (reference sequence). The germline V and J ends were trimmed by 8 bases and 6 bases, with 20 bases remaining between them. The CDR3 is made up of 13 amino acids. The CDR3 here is CSLRPGVTGEQYF. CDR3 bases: TGCAGTCTAAGACCAGGGGTCACGGGCGAGCAGTACTTC.

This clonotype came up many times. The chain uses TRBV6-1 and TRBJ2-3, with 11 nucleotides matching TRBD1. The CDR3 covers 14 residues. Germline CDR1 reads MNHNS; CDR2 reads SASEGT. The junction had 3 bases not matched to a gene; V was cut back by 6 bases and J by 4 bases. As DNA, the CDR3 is TGTGCCAGCAGGGGGACAGGGGGGGCAGATACGCAGTATTTT. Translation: CASRGTGGADTQYF.

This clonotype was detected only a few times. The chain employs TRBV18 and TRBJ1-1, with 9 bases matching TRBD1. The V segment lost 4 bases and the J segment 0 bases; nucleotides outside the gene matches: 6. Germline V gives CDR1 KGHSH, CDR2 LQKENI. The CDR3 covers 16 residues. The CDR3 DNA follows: TGTGCCAGCTCACGGGGACAGGGAGGCATGAACACTGAAGCTTTCTTT. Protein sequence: CASSRGQGGMNTEAFF.

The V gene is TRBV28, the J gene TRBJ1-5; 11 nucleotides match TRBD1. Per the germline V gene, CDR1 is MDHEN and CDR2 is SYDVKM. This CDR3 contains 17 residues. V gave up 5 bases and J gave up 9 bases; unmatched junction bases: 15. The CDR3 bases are TGTGCCAGCAGTACTGGGGTGGGGACAGGGGGTTATCCGCCCCAGCATTTT. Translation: CASSTGVGTGGYPPQHF.

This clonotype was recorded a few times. The CDR3 loop is CSASAGKGNQPQHF. DNA for the CDR3: TGCAGTGCTAGCGCGGGTAAGGGCAATCAGCCCCAGCATTTT. The chain has TRBV20-1 and TRBJ1-5; D gene unclear. Trimming shortened V by 3 bases and J by 2 bases, and 11 bases separated the two germline ends. This CDR3 spans 14 amino acids. The V gene's germline CDR1 is DFQATT and CDR2 SNEGSKA (reference sequence).